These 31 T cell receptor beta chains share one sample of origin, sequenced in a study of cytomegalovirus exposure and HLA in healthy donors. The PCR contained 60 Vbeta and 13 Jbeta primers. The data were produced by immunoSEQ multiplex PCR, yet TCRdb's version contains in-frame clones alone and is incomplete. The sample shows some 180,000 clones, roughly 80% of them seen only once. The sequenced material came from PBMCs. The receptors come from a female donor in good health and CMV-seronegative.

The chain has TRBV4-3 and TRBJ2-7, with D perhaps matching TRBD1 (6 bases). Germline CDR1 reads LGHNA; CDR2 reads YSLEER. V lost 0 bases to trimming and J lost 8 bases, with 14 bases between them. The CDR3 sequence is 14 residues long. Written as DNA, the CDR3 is TGCGCCAGCAGCCAAGATCTACAGGGATATAAGCAGTACTTC. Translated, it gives CASSQDLQGYKQYF.

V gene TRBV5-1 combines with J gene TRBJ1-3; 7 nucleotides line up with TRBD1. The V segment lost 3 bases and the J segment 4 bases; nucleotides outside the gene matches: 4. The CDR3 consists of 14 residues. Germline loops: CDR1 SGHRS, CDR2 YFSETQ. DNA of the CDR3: TGCGCCAGCAGCTCAACAGGGGTCGGAAACACCATATATTTT. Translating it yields CASSSTGVGNTIYF.

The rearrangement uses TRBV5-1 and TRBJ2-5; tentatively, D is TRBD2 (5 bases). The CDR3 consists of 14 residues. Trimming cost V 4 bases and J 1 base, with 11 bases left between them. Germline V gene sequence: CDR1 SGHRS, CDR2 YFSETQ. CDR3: CASSRSVGQETQYF. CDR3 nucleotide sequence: TGCGCCAGCAGCCGTAGCGTGGGCCAAGAGACCCAGTACTTC.

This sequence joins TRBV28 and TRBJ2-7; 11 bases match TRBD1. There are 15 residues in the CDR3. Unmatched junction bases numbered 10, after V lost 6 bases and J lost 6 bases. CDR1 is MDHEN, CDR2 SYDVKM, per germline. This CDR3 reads CASSIIGQGAGEQYF. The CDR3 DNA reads TGTGCCAGCAGCATAATCGGACAGGGGGCAGGCGAGCAGTACTTC.

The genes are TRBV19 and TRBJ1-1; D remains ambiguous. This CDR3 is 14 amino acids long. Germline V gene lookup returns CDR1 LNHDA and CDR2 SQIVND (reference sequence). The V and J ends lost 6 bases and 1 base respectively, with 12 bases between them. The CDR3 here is CASRGATWNTEAFF. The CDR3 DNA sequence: TGTGCCAGTAGGGGAGCAACCTGGAACACTGAAGCTTTCTTT.

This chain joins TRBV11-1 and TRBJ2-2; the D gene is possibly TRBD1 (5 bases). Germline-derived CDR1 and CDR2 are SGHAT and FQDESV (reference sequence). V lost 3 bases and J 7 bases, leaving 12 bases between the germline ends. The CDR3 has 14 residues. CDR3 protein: CASSLAGRYGELFF. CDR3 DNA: TGTGCCAGCAGCTTGGCAGGGCGATACGGGGAGCTGTTTTTT.

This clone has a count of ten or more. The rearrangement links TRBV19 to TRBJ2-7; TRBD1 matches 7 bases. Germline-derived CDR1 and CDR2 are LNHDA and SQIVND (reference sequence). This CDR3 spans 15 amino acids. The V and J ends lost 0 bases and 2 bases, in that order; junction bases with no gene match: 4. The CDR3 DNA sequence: TGTGCCAGTAGTATAGAAGGGGGCCGTACCTACGAGCAGTACTTC. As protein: CASSIEGGRTYEQYF.

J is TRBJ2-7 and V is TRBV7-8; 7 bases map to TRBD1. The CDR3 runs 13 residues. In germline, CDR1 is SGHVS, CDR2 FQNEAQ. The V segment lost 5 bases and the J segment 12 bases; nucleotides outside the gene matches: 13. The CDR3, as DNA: TGTGCCAGCAGCCCACATCGGGACAGCCTCTGGTACTTC. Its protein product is CASSPHRDSLWYF.

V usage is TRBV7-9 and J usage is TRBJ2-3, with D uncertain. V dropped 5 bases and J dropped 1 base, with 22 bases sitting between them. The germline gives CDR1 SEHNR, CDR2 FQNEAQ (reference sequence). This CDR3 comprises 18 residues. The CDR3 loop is CASSPKSRLARGTDTQYF. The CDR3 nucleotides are TGTGCCAGCAGCCCCAAGTCCAGACTCGCCCGCGGCACAGATACGCAGTATTTT.

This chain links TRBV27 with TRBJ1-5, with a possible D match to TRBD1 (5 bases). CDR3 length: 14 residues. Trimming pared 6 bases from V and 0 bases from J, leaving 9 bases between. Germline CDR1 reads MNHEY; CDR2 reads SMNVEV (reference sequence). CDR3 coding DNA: TGTGCCAGCAGCACAGGCTCTAGCAATCAGCCCCAGCATTTT. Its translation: CASSTGSSNQPQHF.

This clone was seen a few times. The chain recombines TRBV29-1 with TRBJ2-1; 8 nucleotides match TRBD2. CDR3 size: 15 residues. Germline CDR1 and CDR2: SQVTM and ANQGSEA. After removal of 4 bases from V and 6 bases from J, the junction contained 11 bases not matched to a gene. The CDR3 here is CSVVWGGRSFNEQFF. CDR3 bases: TGCAGCGTTGTTTGGGGCGGGAGGTCTTTCAATGAGCAGTTCTTC.

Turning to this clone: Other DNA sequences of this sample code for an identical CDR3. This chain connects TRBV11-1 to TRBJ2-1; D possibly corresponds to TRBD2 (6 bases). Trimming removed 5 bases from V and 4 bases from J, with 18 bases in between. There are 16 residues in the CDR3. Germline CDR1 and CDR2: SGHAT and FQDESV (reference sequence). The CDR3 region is CASSTRGTAVYNEQFF. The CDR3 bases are TGTGCCAGCAGCACAAGAGGGACTGCGGTTTACAATGAGCAGTTCTTC. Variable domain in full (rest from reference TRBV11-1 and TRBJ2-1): EAEVAQSPRYKITEKSQAVAFWCDPISGHATLYWYRQILGQGPELLVQFQDESVVDDSQLPKDRFSAERLKGVDSTLKIQPAELGDSAMYLCASSTRGTAVYNEQFFGPGTRLTVL.

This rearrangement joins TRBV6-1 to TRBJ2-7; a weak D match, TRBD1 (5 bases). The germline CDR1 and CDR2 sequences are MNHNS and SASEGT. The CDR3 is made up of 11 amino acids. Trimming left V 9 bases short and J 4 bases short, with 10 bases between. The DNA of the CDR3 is TGTGCCAGTTCGACAGAATACGAGCAGTACTTC. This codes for CASSTEYEQYF.

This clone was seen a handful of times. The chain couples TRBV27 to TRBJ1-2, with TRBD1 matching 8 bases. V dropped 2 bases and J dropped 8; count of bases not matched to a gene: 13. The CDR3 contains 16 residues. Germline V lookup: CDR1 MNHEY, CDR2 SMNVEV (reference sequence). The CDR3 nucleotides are TGTGCCAGCAGTTTAAGGCTTGGACAGGGCGGGCAGGGCTACACCTTC. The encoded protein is CASSLRLGQGGQGYTF.

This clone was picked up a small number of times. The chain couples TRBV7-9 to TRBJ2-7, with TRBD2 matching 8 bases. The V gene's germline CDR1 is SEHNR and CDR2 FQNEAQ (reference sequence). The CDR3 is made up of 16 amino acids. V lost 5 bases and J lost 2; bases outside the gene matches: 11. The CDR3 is CASSLAAGGKTYEQYF. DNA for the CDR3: TGTGCCAGCAGCCTCGCGGCGGGGGGCAAGACCTACGAGCAGTACTTC.

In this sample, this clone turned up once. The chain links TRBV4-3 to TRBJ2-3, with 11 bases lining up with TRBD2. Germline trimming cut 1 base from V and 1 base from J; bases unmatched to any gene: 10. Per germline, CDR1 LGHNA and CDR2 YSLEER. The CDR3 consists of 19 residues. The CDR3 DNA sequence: TGCGCCAGCAGCCAAGCAGGGACTAGCGGATGGGGGGGCACAGATACGCAGTATTTT. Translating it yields CASSQAGTSGWGGTDTQYF.

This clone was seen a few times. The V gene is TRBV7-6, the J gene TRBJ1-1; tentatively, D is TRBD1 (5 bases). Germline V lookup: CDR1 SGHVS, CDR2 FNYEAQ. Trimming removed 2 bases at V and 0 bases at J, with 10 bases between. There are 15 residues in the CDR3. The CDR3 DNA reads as TGTGCCAGCAGCTTACAGGGCACGGTGAACACTGAAGCTTTCTTT. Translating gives CASSLQGTVNTEAFF.

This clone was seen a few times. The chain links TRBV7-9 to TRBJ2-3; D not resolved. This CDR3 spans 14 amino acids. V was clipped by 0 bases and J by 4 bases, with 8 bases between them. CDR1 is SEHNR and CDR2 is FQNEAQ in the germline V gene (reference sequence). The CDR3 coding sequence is TGTGCCAGCAGCTTAGCCCCTTTGTCAGATACGCAGTATTTT. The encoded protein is CASSLAPLSDTQYF. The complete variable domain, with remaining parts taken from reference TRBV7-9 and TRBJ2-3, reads DTGVSQNPRHKITKRGQNVTFRCDPISEHNRLYWYRQTLGQGPEFLTYFQNEAQLEKSRLLSDRFSAERPKGSFSTLEIQRTEQGDSAMYLCASSLAPLSDTQYFGPGTRLTVL.

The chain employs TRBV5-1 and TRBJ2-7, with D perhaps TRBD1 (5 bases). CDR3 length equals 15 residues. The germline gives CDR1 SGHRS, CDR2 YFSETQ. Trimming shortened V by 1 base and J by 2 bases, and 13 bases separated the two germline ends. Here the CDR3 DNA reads TGCGCCAGCAGCTTGTCCCAGGGCACCCCCTACGAGCAGTACTTC. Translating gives CASSLSQGTPYEQYF.

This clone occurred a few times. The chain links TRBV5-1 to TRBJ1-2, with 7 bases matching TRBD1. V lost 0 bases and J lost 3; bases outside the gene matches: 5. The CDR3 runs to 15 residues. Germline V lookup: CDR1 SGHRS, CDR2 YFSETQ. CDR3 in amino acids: CASSLGDSLDYGYTF. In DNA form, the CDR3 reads TGCGCCAGCAGCTTGGGGGACAGTCTGGACTATGGCTACACCTTC.

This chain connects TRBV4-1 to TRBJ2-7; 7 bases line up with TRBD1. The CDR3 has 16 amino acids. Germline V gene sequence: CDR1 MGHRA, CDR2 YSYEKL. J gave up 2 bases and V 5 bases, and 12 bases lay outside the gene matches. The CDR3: CASSSGEGQPAYEQYF. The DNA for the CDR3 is TGCGCCAGCAGCTCCGGAGAGGGACAGCCGGCCTACGAGCAGTACTTC.

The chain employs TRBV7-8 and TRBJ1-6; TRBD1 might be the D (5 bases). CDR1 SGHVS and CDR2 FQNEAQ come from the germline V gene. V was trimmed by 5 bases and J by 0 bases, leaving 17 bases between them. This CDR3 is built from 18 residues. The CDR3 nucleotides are TGTGCCAGCAGCGCGCCGGACACCTTTAGCTCCTATAATTCACCCCTCCACTTT. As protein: CASSAPDTFSSYNSPLHF.

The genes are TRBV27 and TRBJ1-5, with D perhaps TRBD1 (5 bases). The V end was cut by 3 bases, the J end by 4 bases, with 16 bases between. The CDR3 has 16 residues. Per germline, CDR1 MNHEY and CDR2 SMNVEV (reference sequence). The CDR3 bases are TGTGCCAGCAGTTTGGCAGCAGGACGGGGGAATCAGCCCCAGCATTTT. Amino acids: CASSLAAGRGNQPQHF.

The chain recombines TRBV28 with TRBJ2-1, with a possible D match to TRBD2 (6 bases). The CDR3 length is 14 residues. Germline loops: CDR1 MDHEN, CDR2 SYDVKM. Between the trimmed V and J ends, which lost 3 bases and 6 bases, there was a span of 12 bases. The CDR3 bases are TGTGCCAGCAGTTTCTCCGGCGGGGTCAATGAGCAGTTCTTC. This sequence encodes CASSFSGGVNEQFF.

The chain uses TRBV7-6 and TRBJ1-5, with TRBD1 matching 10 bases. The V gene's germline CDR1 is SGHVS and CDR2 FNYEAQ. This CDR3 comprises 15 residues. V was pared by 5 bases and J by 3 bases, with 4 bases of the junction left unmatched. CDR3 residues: CASSTGQGNNQPQHF. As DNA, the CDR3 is TGTGCCAGCAGCACGGGACAGGGGAACAATCAGCCCCAGCATTTT.

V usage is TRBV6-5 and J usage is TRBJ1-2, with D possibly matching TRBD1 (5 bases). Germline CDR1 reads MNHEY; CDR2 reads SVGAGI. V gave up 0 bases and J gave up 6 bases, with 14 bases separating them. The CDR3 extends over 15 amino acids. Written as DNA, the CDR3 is TGTGCCAGCAGTTACTCGCAGGGAATTTGGGATGGCTACACCTTC. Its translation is CASSYSQGIWDGYTF.

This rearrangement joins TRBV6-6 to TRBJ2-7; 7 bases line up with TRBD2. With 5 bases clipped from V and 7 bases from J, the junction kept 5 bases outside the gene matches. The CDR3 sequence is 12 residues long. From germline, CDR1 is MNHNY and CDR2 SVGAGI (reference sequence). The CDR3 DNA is TGTGCCAGCAGTGACACGGGGGGAGAGCAGTACTTC. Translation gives CASSDTGGEQYF.

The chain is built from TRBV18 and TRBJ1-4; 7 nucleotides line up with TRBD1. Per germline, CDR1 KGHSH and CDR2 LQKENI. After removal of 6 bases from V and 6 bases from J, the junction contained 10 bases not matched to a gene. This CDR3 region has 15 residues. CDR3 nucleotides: TGTGCCAGCTCCCCAAACCAGGGGGAGGATGAAAAACTGTTTTTT. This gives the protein CASSPNQGEDEKLFF.

CDR3 in DNA: TGTGCCAGCAGTATCGGGACAGGGGGCGGCTACACCTTC. Residues: CASSIGTGGGYTF. This chain uses TRBV6-5 with TRBJ1-2, with 12 bases lining up with TRBD1. This CDR3 region has 13 residues. Per the germline V gene, CDR1 is MNHEY and CDR2 is SVGAGI. Trimming took 5 bases from V and 8 from J; bases not matched to a gene: 3.

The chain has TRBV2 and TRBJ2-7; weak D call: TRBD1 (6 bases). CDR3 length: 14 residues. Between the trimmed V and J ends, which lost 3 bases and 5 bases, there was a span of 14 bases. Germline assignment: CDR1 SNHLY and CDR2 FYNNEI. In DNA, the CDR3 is TGTGCCAGCAGTGAGGGGTTTGCAGGGGACGAGCAGTACTTC. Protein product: CASSEGFAGDEQYF.

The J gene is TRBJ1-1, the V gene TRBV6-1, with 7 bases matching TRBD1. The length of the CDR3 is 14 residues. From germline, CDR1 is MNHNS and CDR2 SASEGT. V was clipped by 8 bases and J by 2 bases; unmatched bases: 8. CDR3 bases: TGTGCCAGCTTTAGAGGGACAGCCAACACTGAAGCTTTCTTT. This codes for CASFRGTANTEAFF.